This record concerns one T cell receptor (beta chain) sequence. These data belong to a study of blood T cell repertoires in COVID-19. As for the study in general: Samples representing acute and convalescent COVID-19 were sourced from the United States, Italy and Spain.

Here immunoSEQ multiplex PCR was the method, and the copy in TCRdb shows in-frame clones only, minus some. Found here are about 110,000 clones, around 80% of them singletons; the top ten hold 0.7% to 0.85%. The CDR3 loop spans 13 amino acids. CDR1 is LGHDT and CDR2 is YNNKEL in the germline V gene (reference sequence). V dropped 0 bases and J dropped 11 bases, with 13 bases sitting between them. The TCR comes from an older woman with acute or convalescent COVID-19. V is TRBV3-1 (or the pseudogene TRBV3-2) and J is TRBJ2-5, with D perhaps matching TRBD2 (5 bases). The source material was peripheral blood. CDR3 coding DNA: TGTGCCAGCAGCCAAGAAGGGAGTACTCGACAGTACTTC. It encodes CASSQEGSTRQYF.